These 14 T cell receptor beta chains were all obtained from the same sample, sequenced in a study of response to subunit inactivated influenza vaccine. TCRdb processed the RT-PCR reads anew with MiXCR; each CDR3 protein has one entry. The sample consists of 150,000 to 200,000 distinct CDR3 sequences, approximately 10% of them appearing once. The sample here was non-naive T cells sorted from PBMCs, taken roughly 48 days after vaccination. All receptors come from a man aged 50 or older who received an inactivated influenza vaccine.

The chain joins TRBV7-2 to TRBJ2-4, with D perhaps TRBD1 or TRBD2 (6 bases each). Trimming pared 5 bases from V and 4 bases from J, leaving 21 bases between. The germline V gene encodes CDR1 SGHTA and CDR2 FQGNSA. The CDR3 is 17 residues long. In DNA, the CDR3 is TGTGCCAGCAGCCCAGTGGGGGGCAGGGGTTCAAAAAACATTCAGTACTTC. Translated, it gives CASSPVGGRGSKNIQYF.

There are many counts of this clonotype. The J gene is TRBJ2-7, the V gene TRBV7-6; D is unresolved. V was shortened by 5 bases and J by 3 bases, with 11 bases between the two germline ends. This CDR3 is 13 amino acids long. Germline CDR1 SGHVS, CDR2 FNYEAQ. For the CDR3, the DNA is TGTGCCAGCAGCCCTAGTGGGTACTACGAGCAGTACTTC. This codes for CASSPSGYYEQYF.

This clonotype was detected a few times. This CDR3 is CASSASGTRYGYTF. As DNA, the CDR3 is TGTGCCAGCAGCGCATCCGGGACTCGCTATGGCTACACCTTC. The J gene is TRBJ1-2, the V gene TRBV7-9, with D perhaps matching TRBD1 (5 bases). Germline V gives CDR1 SEHNR, CDR2 FQNEAQ (reference sequence). The V end lost 5 bases, the J end lost 4 bases, and 14 bases lay between the germline ends. CDR3 length: 14 residues.

This clonotype was detected only a few times. The rearrangement links TRBV7-9 to TRBJ1-5; TRBD1 might be the D (5 bases). The V end lost 4 bases, the J end lost 9 bases, and 16 bases lay between the germline ends. CDR1 and CDR2 (germline): SEHNR, FQNEAQ (reference sequence). The CDR3 totals 14 residues. Here the CDR3 reads CASSSDRDLGPQHF. CDR3 bases: TGTGCCAGCAGCTCCGACAGAGACTTGGGGCCCCAGCATTTT. The complete variable domain, with remaining parts taken from reference TRBV7-9 and TRBJ1-5, reads DTGVSQNPRHKITKRGQNVTFRCDPISEHNRLYWYRQTLGQGPEFLTYFQNEAQLEKSRLLSDRFSAERPKGSFSTLEIQRTEQGDSAMYLCASSSDRDLGPQHFGDGTRLSIL.

The chain combines TRBV6-2 or TRBV6-3 with TRBJ2-2; 12 positions agree with TRBD1. V lost 7 bases and J lost 5; bases outside the gene matches: 8. Germline CDR1 MNHEY, CDR2 SVGEGT. The CDR3 consists of 16 residues. DNA for the CDR3: TGTGCCAGCAAAACACCGGGACAGGGGGCTACCGGGGAGCTGTTTTTT. Its translation is CASKTPGQGATGELFF.

The rearrangement links TRBV5-6 to TRBJ1-5; 7 bases are shared with TRBD1. Germline V gene lookup returns CDR1 SGHDT and CDR2 YYEEEE. The V segment lost 0 bases and the J segment 4 bases; nucleotides outside the gene matches: 7. The CDR3 has 16 residues. The chain's CDR3 is CASSLVGAGGNQPQHF. The CDR3 bases are TGTGCCAGCAGCTTGGTGGGGGCAGGGGGAAATCAGCCCCAGCATTTT. Looking up the rest from reference TRBV5-6 and TRBJ1-5 gives the full variable domain: DAGVTQSPTHLIKTRGQQVTLRCSPKSGHDTVSWYQQALGQGPQFIFQYYEEEERQRGNFPDRFSGHQFPNYSSELNVNALLLGDSALYLCASSLVGAGGNQPQHFGDGTRLSIL.

This clonotype was seen at least ten times. The chain carries TRBV4-2 and TRBJ1-1; perhaps TRBD1 as D (6 bases). CDR1 is LGHNA, CDR2 YNFKEQ, per germline. V lost 0 bases and J 5 bases, leaving 19 bases between the germline ends. The CDR3 has 17 amino acids. CDR3 amino acids: CASSQESGQLEGTEAFF. The CDR3 DNA is TGTGCCAGCAGCCAAGAAAGTGGACAGCTCGAAGGGACTGAAGCTTTCTTT.

V usage is TRBV27 and J usage is TRBJ1-1, with D unclear. V was shortened by 1 base and J by 0 bases, with 9 bases between the two germline ends. Germline values: CDR1 MNHEY, CDR2 SMNVEV (reference sequence). This CDR3 contains 15 residues. CDR3 amino acids: CASSLLRQMNTEAFF. The CDR3 coding sequence is TGTGCCAGCAGTTTATTGAGGCAGATGAACACTGAAGCTTTCTTT.

In its sample, this clonotype was seen many times. This chain joins TRBV5-1 and TRBJ2-3; either TRBD1 or TRBD2 may supply D (6 bases each). V gave up 4 bases and J gave up 5 bases, with 17 bases separating them. The CDR3 length is 15 residues. The germline V gene has CDR1 SGHRS and CDR2 YFSETQ. CDR3 amino acids: CASSEGGAGGDTQYF. The CDR3, as DNA: TGCGCCAGCAGCGAGGGGGGTGCCGGTGGAGATACGCAGTATTTT.

This clonotype was recorded at least ten times. This chain links TRBV6-1 with TRBJ2-2; 7 bases are shared with TRBD1. Germline CDR1 reads MNHNS; CDR2 reads SASEGT. Losses at the gene ends were 4 bases for V and 5 bases for J; bases not matched to a gene: 10. The CDR3 length is 16 residues. This chain's CDR3 is CASSVQRTGRTGELFF. In nucleotides, the CDR3 is TGTGCCAGCAGTGTACAGAGGACAGGACGGACCGGGGAGCTGTTTTTT.

This clonotype was seen only a few times. V usage is TRBV12-3 or TRBV12-4 and J usage is TRBJ2-3; a weak D match, TRBD2 (6 bases). The CDR3 consists of 17 residues. The V and J ends lost 5 bases and 6 bases respectively, with 24 bases between them. CDR3 loop: CASSPGWWEELTDTQYF. The CDR3 region has the DNA TGTGCCAGCAGTCCCGGATGGTGGGAGGAACTGACGGATACGCAGTATTTT.

The CDR3 coding sequence is TGTGCCACCAGCAGAGTACCCAACCGGGGAGGGCTTGGGGAAAAACTGTTTTTT. As protein: CATSRVPNRGGLGEKLFF. This sequence joins TRBV15 and TRBJ1-4; no clear D. V lost 1 base and J lost 8, with 23 bases in between. CDR3 length equals 18 residues. Germline assignment: CDR1 LNHNV and CDR2 YYDKDF (reference sequence).

J is TRBJ2-3 and V is TRBV19; possibly TRBD2 for D (6 bases). The CDR3 consists of 16 residues. Germline values: CDR1 LNHDA, CDR2 SQIVND (reference sequence). V lost 7 bases to trimming and J lost 2 bases, with 19 bases between them. In DNA, the CDR3 is TGTGCCAGTACCCCCGTCCGGGGGAGATACACAGATACGCAGTATTTT. It is translated as CASTPVRGRYTDTQYF.

The V and J genes are TRBV20-1 and TRBJ2-1; possible D gene TRBD1, 6 bases. V lost 6 bases to trimming and J lost 10 bases, with 16 bases between them. CDR1 is DFQATT, CDR2 SNEGSKA, per germline (reference sequence). The CDR3 consists of 12 residues. In nucleotides, the CDR3 is TGCAGTGCGACCGACAGGTTTTTGGAGCAGTTCTTC. Its protein product is CSATDRFLEQFF.